This T cell receptor (beta chain) was retrieved from a study of T-cell memory formation after mild COVID-19. This clonotype was counted only a few times. CDR3 size: 13 residues. J gave up 2 bases and V 8 bases, and 3 bases lay outside the gene matches. CDR1 is SEHNR, CDR2 FQNEAQ, per germline (reference sequence). TCRdb re-derived calls from the 5' RACE reads in MiXCR, one entry per CDR3 protein. The sample includes under 600,000 distinct CDR3 sequences, approximately 21% of them seen just once. This TCR derives from an adult woman who had mild COVID-19 (a few samples of this study predate the infection). Cell type and time point are not known. The V and J genes are TRBV7-9 and TRBJ2-1; TRBD1 aligns across 7 bases. The sequenced sample was PBMCs or a T cell subset sorted from them (not recorded which). Written as DNA, the CDR3 is TGTGCCAGCTCGGGACAGCCCTACAATGAGCAGTTCTTC. Amino acids: CASSGQPYNEQFF.